These 18 T cell receptor beta chains came from one sample sequenced in a study of cytomegalovirus exposure and HLA in healthy donors. The PCR was carried out with 60 Vbeta primers and 13 Jbeta primers. Data came from immunoSEQ multiplex PCR; TCRdb stores just in-frame clones and leaves some out. The top ten clones hold 4.5% to 7.5% of a sample with approximately 190,000 clones, 75% to 80% of them seen once. Sequenced: PBMCs. The receptors stem from a woman aged 25 to 39 in good health and CMV-seropositive.

This clone turned up a few times. The CDR3 protein is CSGAGGGSYEQYF. The DNA of the CDR3 is TGCAGCGGTGCGGGGGGCGGATCCTACGAGCAGTACTTC. The chain has TRBV29-1 and TRBJ2-7, with 8 bases that match TRBD2. Germline CDR1 reads SQVTM; CDR2 reads ANQGSEA. CDR3 length equals 13 residues. V trimming: 7 bases; J trimming: 1 base; junction bases outside the gene matches: 6.

The rearrangement uses TRBV5-1 and TRBJ2-5, with unresolved D. The V gene lost 1 base and the J gene lost 5 bases, with 12 bases spanning the gap. Germline loops: CDR1 SGHRS, CDR2 YFSETQ. CDR3 size: 14 residues. In nucleotides, the CDR3 is TGCGCCAGCAGCTTGCTTCCCCTCCCGGAGACCCAGTACTTC. This gives the protein CASSLLPLPETQYF. The entire variable domain, with the rest obtained from reference TRBV5-1 and TRBJ2-5, is as follows: KAGVTQTPRYLIKTRGQQVTLSCSPISGHRSVSWYQQTPGQGLQFLFEYFSETQRNKGNFPGRFSGRQFSNSRSEMNVSTLELGDSALYLCASSLLPLPETQYFGPGTRLLVL.

The chain carries TRBV6-1 and TRBJ2-7; possible D gene TRBD1, 6 bases. This CDR3 is built from 12 residues. Trimming removed 6 bases at V and 5 bases at J, with 11 bases between. From germline, CDR1 is MNHNS and CDR2 SASEGT. CDR3 in DNA: TGTGCCAGCAGAAACAGGGCTAACGAGCAGTACTTC. This gives the protein CASRNRANEQYF.

The table lists this clone with a few counts. The chain recombines TRBV28 with TRBJ1-2; D gene ambiguous. CDR1 MDHEN and CDR2 SYDVKM come from the germline V gene. V was cut by 2 bases and J by 4 bases, with 17 bases left in between. The CDR3 sequence is 16 residues long. The CDR3 bases are TGTGCCAGCAGTTTACCTATCGGCCCTAGGCTCTATGGCTACACCTTC. It is translated as CASSLPIGPRLYGYTF.

This rearrangement joins TRBV19 to TRBJ1-1; D is unclear. Trimming pared 3 bases from V and 1 base from J, leaving 6 bases between. This CDR3 comprises 13 residues. Germline lookup yields CDR1 LNHDA and CDR2 SQIVND (reference sequence). CDR3 DNA: TGTGCCAGTAGTATGGGGAGGAACACTGAAGCTTTCTTT. Translated, it gives CASSMGRNTEAFF.

The chain has TRBV6-1 and TRBJ1-4, with D hard to call. Germline assignment: CDR1 MNHNS and CDR2 SASEGT. Trimming took 6 bases from V and 7 from J, leaving 12 bases between them. The CDR3 is made up of 13 amino acids. CDR3 sequence: CASSRGNIEKLFF. CDR3 coding DNA: TGTGCCAGCAGCCGCGGGAACATTGAAAAACTGTTTTTT.

The V and J genes are TRBV6-5 and TRBJ1-1; D is perhaps TRBD1 (6 bases). Germline V lookup: CDR1 MNHEY, CDR2 SVGAGI. Trimming removed 5 bases from V and 5 bases from J, with 9 bases in between. This CDR3 region has 12 residues. The CDR3 region is CASSRGGTEAFF. CDR3 nucleotides: TGTGCCAGCAGTAGGGGGGGGACTGAAGCTTTCTTT.

The chain joins TRBV11-2 to TRBJ2-4; 13 bases match TRBD2. Trimming cost V 1 base and J 3 bases; bases outside gene matches: 6. Germline-derived CDR1 and CDR2 are SGHAT and FQNNGV. This CDR3 is built from 18 residues. In nucleotides, the CDR3 is TGTGCCAGCAGCTTAGTGCTGACTAGCGGGGGGAACAAAAACATTCAGTACTTC. Translating it yields CASSLVLTSGGNKNIQYF.

The chain couples TRBV7-8 to TRBJ1-3; D gene unclear. CDR1 and CDR2 (germline): SGHVS, FQNEAQ. CDR3 size: 17 residues. V lost 0 bases, J lost 3 bases, and 15 bases lay in between. CDR3 sequence reads: CASSLAPTRGDGNTIYF. The CDR3 region has the DNA TGTGCCAGCAGCTTAGCCCCAACAAGAGGAGATGGAAACACCATATATTTT.

This chain links TRBV2 with TRBJ1-2, with D uncertain. V was clipped by 9 bases and J by 4 bases, with 9 bases between them. CDR3 length: 11 residues. Germline loops: CDR1 SNHLY, CDR2 FYNNEI. The CDR3 DNA reads as TGTGCCAGTTCACTCCCCTATGGCTACACCTTC. The encoded protein is CASSLPYGYTF.

This clone was recorded only once. This chain connects TRBV4-1 to TRBJ2-1, with D possibly being TRBD2 (7 bases). The CDR3 contains 16 residues. Germline loops: CDR1 MGHRA, CDR2 YSYEKL. V was trimmed by 0 bases and J by 6 bases, leaving 15 bases between them. CDR3 nucleotides: TGCGCCAGCAGCCAAGAAGGGGGGGTACGGGGCAATGAGCAGTTCTTC. Translated: CASSQEGGVRGNEQFF.

This clone was found once. This sequence joins TRBV11-2 and TRBJ2-5; D is unclear. Germline CDR1 reads SGHAT; CDR2 reads FQNNGV. The CDR3 consists of 17 residues. Between the trimmed V and J ends, which lost 5 bases and 1 base, there was a span of 20 bases. CDR3 amino acids: CASSTRSSPARQETQYF. The CDR3 DNA sequence: TGTGCCAGCAGCACCCGGAGCTCACCCGCACGCCAAGAGACCCAGTACTTC.

About this clone itself: A read error may produce the germline difference seen at one junction end. V usage is TRBV7-7 and J usage is TRBJ2-5, with TRBD2 identical over 10 bases. Germline CDR1 reads SSHAT; CDR2 reads FNYEAQ (reference sequence). This CDR3 has 15 residues. CDR3 nucleotides: TGTGCTAGCAGCCGAAGCGGGGGGGAGCAAGAGACCCAGTACTTC. Translation gives CASSRSGGEQETQYF.

This clone has just a few counts. The CDR3 is CASSETPGGYEQYF. Here the CDR3 DNA reads TGTGCCAGCAGTGAGACCCCTGGAGGATACGAGCAGTACTTC. This chain links TRBV2 with TRBJ2-7; perhaps TRBD2 as D (5 bases). The CDR3 spans 14 residues. The V and J ends lost 3 bases and 4 bases respectively, with 13 bases between them. The germline V gene encodes CDR1 SNHLY and CDR2 FYNNEI. The variable domain in full, completed from reference TRBV2 and TRBJ2-7, reads EPEVTQTPSHQVTQMGQEVILRCVPISNHLYFYWYRQILGQKVEFLVSFYNNEISEKSEIFDDQFSVERPDGSNFTLKIRSTKLEDSAMYFCASSETPGGYEQYFGPGTRLTVT.

The J gene is TRBJ1-6, the V gene TRBV28, with D unresolved. The CDR3 covers 11 residues. The V end lost 4 bases, the J end lost 9 bases, and 4 bases lay between the germline ends. The germline gives CDR1 MDHEN, CDR2 SYDVKM. CDR3 loop: CASSSVSPLHF. The CDR3 nucleotides are TGTGCCAGCAGTTCGGTTTCACCCCTCCACTTT. Complete variable domain (other parts from reference TRBV28 and TRBJ1-6): DVKVTQSSRYLVKRTGEKVFLECVQDMDHENMFWYRQDPGLGLRLIYFSYDVKMKEKGDIPEGYSVSREKKERFSLILESASTNQTSMYLCASSSVSPLHFGNGTRLTVT.

This sequence joins TRBV7-9 and TRBJ1-2; TRBD1 might be the D (6 bases). Trimming cost V 3 bases and J 4 bases, with 12 bases left between them. This CDR3 is built from 14 residues. Germline CDR1 is SEHNR and CDR2 is FQNEAQ (reference sequence). The CDR3 sequence is CASSFQDRSYGYTF. The CDR3 nucleotides read TGTGCCAGCAGCTTTCAAGACAGGAGCTATGGCTACACCTTC.

In nucleotides, the CDR3 is TGTGCCATCACCAGAGCACTAGCGGGCTTCAATGAGCAGTTCTTC. It specifies CAITRALAGFNEQFF. J is TRBJ2-1 and V is TRBV10-3; 9 positions agree with TRBD2. The CDR3 runs 15 residues. Per germline, CDR1 ENHRY and CDR2 SYGVKD. V trimming: 7 bases; J trimming: 6 bases; junction bases outside the gene matches: 10.

The chain is built from TRBV19 and TRBJ1-1, with D hard to call. The germline V gene encodes CDR1 LNHDA and CDR2 SQIVND (reference sequence). This CDR3 has 14 residues. Trimming removed 2 bases from V and 1 base from J, with 8 bases in between. The CDR3 protein is CASSINTRNTEAFF. For the CDR3, the DNA is TGTGCCAGTAGTATAAATACACGGAACACTGAAGCTTTCTTT.